The T cell receptor beta chain described here comes from a study of metastatic and nonmetastatic thyroid tumors. Looking at the study overall: For malignant and benign thyroid patients, tumor or nodule tissue and blood were the sources whose repertoires were compared. General study results and limits: Relative to benign nodules, malignant thyroid tumors were reportedly characterized by significantly elevated TCR beta diversity in blood and tumor.

V was shortened by 1 base and J by 7 bases, with 13 bases between the two germline ends. The CDR3 contains 15 residues. The germline gives CDR1 MNHEY, CDR2 SVGAGI. How the authors handled the data: CDR3 differences across clinicopathological groups were used to build a distant-metastasis classifier for papillary thyroid cancer. TCRdb re-called clones via MiXCR from the PCR reads. The V and J calls and clone size are TCRdb's, not the authors'. This sample has approximately 86,000 clones, with about 12% found just once. This clone was seen a few times. Its antigen remains unidentified. No patient received treatment before thyroid surgery.

The receptor comes from a female donor with papillary thyroid cancer or a benign thyroid nodule (not recorded which). Some clones in this sample may be carry-over from other donors' samples. The V and J genes are TRBV6-5 and TRBJ1-4; possibly TRBD1 for D (5 bases). Sequenced input: tumor tissue. This CDR3 reads CASSYFGGRAEKLFF. The CDR3, as DNA: TGTGCCAGCAGTTACTTCGGGGGACGCGCTGAAAAACTGTTTTTT.